The entry below describes one TCR beta chain. What it recognizes is unknown. One entry per CDR3 protein results from TCRdb running MiXCR on the 5' RACE reads. The sample lists hundreds of thousands of distinct CDR3 sequences, roughly 17% occurring once. These data belong to a study of T cells after yellow fever vaccination. At the level of the study: Those fractions that held only low numbers of cells were prepared using the SMART-Seq v4 Ultra Low Input RNA kit. Study-wide results and caveats: Contamination by abundant bulk-population clonotypes could be present in FACS-sorted repertoires.

Germline V gene data show CDR1 as SGHAT and CDR2 as FQNNGV. The CDR3 runs to 13 residues. V was cut by 3 bases and J by 6 bases, with 8 bases left in between. This TCR derives from a man younger than 35 who received the YFV17D yellow fever vaccine. Sequencing used PBMCs, obtained less than 6 days after the first yellow fever vaccination. This chain links TRBV11-2 with TRBJ1-4, with D uncertain. The CDR3 DNA reads as TGTGCCAGCAGCTTTATGAGGGATGAAAAACTGTTTTTT. Its protein product is CASSFMRDEKLFF.